The 22 T cell receptor beta chains below come from one sample, sequenced in a study of blood T cell repertoires in COVID-19. The data were produced by immunoSEQ multiplex PCR, yet TCRdb's version contains in-frame clones alone and is incomplete. The repertoire holds 380,000 or so clones, with over 65% as singletons. Source material: peripheral blood. These receptors all come from a human donor with acute or convalescent COVID-19. The donor label of this sample is uncertain.

This chain joins TRBV28 and TRBJ1-2, with a tentative D call TRBD1 (6 bases). The CDR3 extends over 13 amino acids. V gave up 10 bases and J gave up 5 bases, with 17 bases separating them. Germline CDR1 MDHEN, CDR2 SYDVKM. CDR3 nucleotides: TGTGCCACCGGCCGGACAGTACCTTATGGCTACACCTTC. Translated: CATGRTVPYGYTF.

This chain links TRBV5-1 with TRBJ2-5; D possibly corresponds to TRBD1 (5 bases). Germline assignment: CDR1 SGHRS and CDR2 YFSETQ. The CDR3 has 14 amino acids. Trimming took 3 bases from V and 1 from J, leaving 10 bases between them. The CDR3 is CASSSMGRQETQYF. The CDR3 DNA sequence: TGCGCCAGCAGCTCCATGGGGCGCCAAGAGACCCAGTACTTC.

This clone was seen once. The gene calls are TRBV18 and TRBJ2-3; 7 nucleotides align to TRBD1. V shed 5 bases, J shed 0 bases, and the junction held 11 bases outside the gene matches. The CDR3 loop spans 17 amino acids. Germline-derived CDR1 and CDR2 are KGHSH and LQKENI. In DNA form, the CDR3 reads TGTGCCAGCTCATCTTTTGGACAGGAGACTAGCACAGATACGCAGTATTTT. The encoded protein is CASSSFGQETSTDTQYF.

This sequence joins TRBV3-1 (or the pseudogene TRBV3-2) and TRBJ2-3, with D perhaps TRBD1 (6 bases). Germline CDR1 LGHDT, CDR2 YNNKEL (reference sequence). V lost 2 bases and J lost 0, with 9 bases in between. The CDR3 consists of 15 residues. Written as DNA, the CDR3 is TGTGCCAGCAGCCAAAGACAGGTTAGCACAGATACGCAGTATTTT. Protein sequence: CASSQRQVSTDTQYF.

The rearrangement uses TRBV19 and TRBJ2-7; 8 nucleotides match TRBD2. The J segment lost 2 bases and the V segment lost 3 bases, leaving 6 bases of the junction unmatched. The CDR3 runs 15 residues. Germline lookup yields CDR1 LNHDA and CDR2 SQIVND (reference sequence). The CDR3 is CASSMGMTSAYEQYF. CDR3 sequence (DNA): TGTGCCAGTAGTATGGGGATGACTAGCGCCTACGAGCAGTACTTC.

The chain links TRBV28 to TRBJ1-2; D is ambiguous. The CDR3 length is 15 residues. The V gene lost 2 bases and the J gene lost 8 bases, with 18 bases spanning the gap. Germline V gives CDR1 MDHEN, CDR2 SYDVKM. The CDR3 DNA reads TGTGCCAGCAGTTTAACTAAAACTCCCTACGGGGGCTACACCTTC. It yields the protein CASSLTKTPYGGYTF.

The rearrangement links TRBV7-2 to TRBJ1-2; D possibly corresponds to TRBD1 (5 bases). Trimming took 3 bases from V and 3 from J, leaving 14 bases between them. The CDR3 is made up of 15 amino acids. Germline V gene data show CDR1 as SGHTA and CDR2 as FQGNSA. The DNA for the CDR3 is TGTGCCAGCAGCTTTAAAGAACAGGCCTACTATGGCTACACCTTC. Translated, it gives CASSFKEQAYYGYTF.

This chain uses TRBV12-5 with TRBJ2-3; a weak D match, TRBD1 (6 bases). Germline V gene data show CDR1 as LGHNT and CDR2 as FRNRAP. Trimming took 4 bases from V and 0 from J, leaving 20 bases between them. The CDR3 has 18 residues. The CDR3 is CASGYPPDRPISTDTQYF. CDR3 DNA sequence: TGTGCTAGTGGTTATCCTCCAGACAGGCCCATTAGCACAGATACGCAGTATTTT.

This clone was detected only once. The chain employs TRBV25-1 and TRBJ1-1; D may be TRBD1 (6 bases). The CDR3 is 15 residues long. V was shortened by 2 bases and J by 4 bases, with 14 bases between the two germline ends. CDR1 and CDR2 (germline): MGHDK, SYGVNS. CDR3 DNA sequence: TGTGCCAGCAGTGAACCCAGGGGTAAGGGCACTGAAGCTTTCTTT. Amino acid sequence: CASSEPRGKGTEAFF.

A word on this clone: Additional DNA sequences in this sample encode the identical CDR3. The chain uses TRBV6-5 and TRBJ1-5; no clear D. The V end lost 4 bases, the J end lost 2 bases, and 6 bases lay between the germline ends. From germline, CDR1 is MNHEY and CDR2 SVGAGI. The CDR3 is made up of 13 amino acids. Here the CDR3 DNA reads TGTGCCAGCAGTTCGAGGGGCAATCAGCCCCAGCATTTT. It yields the protein CASSSRGNQPQHF.

The chain employs TRBV30 and TRBJ1-6, with D unresolved. Germline V gives CDR1 GTSNPN, CDR2 SVGIG (reference sequence). V was clipped by 5 bases and J by 4 bases, with 9 bases between them. The CDR3 length is 13 residues. The CDR3 protein is CAWARTYNSPLHF. In nucleotides, the CDR3 is TGTGCCTGGGCCCGGACTTATAATTCACCCCTCCACTTT.

The chain carries TRBV2 and TRBJ2-4; perhaps TRBD1 as D (6 bases). The CDR3 totals 13 residues. Germline V gene sequence: CDR1 SNHLY, CDR2 FYNNEI. With 6 bases removed from V and 8 bases from J, the gap between germline ends came to 14 bases. The CDR3 region is CASSLQGVDIQYF. In DNA, the CDR3 is TGTGCCAGCAGCTTACAGGGTGTAGACATTCAGTACTTC.

This chain links TRBV10-3 with TRBJ2-2, with D hard to call. V lost 2 bases and J lost 0, with 7 bases in between. CDR3 length equals 15 residues. Per germline, CDR1 ENHRY and CDR2 SYGVKD. This CDR3 reads CAISEIRTNTGELFF. CDR3 in DNA: TGTGCCATCAGTGAGATCAGAACGAACACCGGGGAGCTGTTTTTT.

The chain links TRBV29-1 to TRBJ2-1; weak D call: TRBD2 (6 bases). This CDR3 has 14 residues. The ends were cut back, 3 bases at V and 4 bases at J, with 13 bases in the middle. The germline V gene has CDR1 SQVTM and CDR2 ANQGSEA. Written as DNA, the CDR3 is TGCAGCGTTGACCGCGGGACCACGTACAATGAGCAGTTCTTC. Translating gives CSVDRGTTYNEQFF.

The chain combines TRBV2 with TRBJ1-5, with D unclear. In germline, CDR1 is SNHLY, CDR2 FYNNEI. This CDR3 comprises 15 residues. Trimming shortened V by 3 bases and J by 3 bases, and 12 bases separated the two germline ends. For the CDR3, the DNA is TGTGCCAGCAGTGACCTAGGACTTCCCAATCAGCCCCAGCATTTT. Encoded protein: CASSDLGLPNQPQHF.

The chain carries TRBV5-6 and TRBJ2-1; tentative D call: TRBD2 (6 bases). Trimming removed 4 bases from V and 7 bases from J, with 9 bases in between. Germline CDR1 reads SGHDT; CDR2 reads YYEEEE. This CDR3 contains 12 residues. In DNA form, the CDR3 reads TGTGCCAGCAGCCGCGGGATAAATGAGCAGTTCTTC. It encodes CASSRGINEQFF.

The genes are TRBV5-4 and TRBJ1-1, with D unresolved. With 4 bases removed from V and 2 bases from J, the gap between germline ends came to 18 bases. Germline CDR1 SGHNT, CDR2 YYREEE (reference sequence). The CDR3 contains 16 residues. In DNA form, the CDR3 reads TGTGCCAGCAGCCTAATGGGCGGGTCTAGAAACACTGAAGCTTTCTTT. This gives the protein CASSLMGGSRNTEAFF.

The chain recombines TRBV7-9 with TRBJ2-1; 10 bases agree with TRBD2. V lost 1 base, J lost 3 bases, and 0 bases stayed unmatched. CDR1 is SEHNR, CDR2 FQNEAQ, per germline (reference sequence). The CDR3 runs 15 residues. CDR3: CASSLGLAGYNEQFF. CDR3 DNA: TGTGCCAGCAGCTTAGGACTAGCGGGCTACAATGAGCAGTTCTTC.

This sequence joins TRBV4-1 and TRBJ1-2, with D perhaps matching TRBD1 (6 bases). Germline V gene data show CDR1 as MGHRA and CDR2 as YSYEKL. V was cut by 4 bases and J by 0 bases, with 9 bases left in between. The CDR3 loop spans 14 amino acids. The CDR3 reads CASSLTGTNYGYTF. The CDR3 DNA sequence: TGCGCCAGCAGCCTGACAGGAACTAACTATGGCTACACCTTC.

The chain uses TRBV9 and TRBJ2-1; 7 nucleotides match TRBD1. CDR3 length equals 14 residues. The V gene end was trimmed by 0 bases and the J gene end by 8 bases; junction bases not matched to a gene: 5. CDR1 and CDR2 (germline): SGDLS, YYNGEE. CDR3 sequence reads: CASSVGQGPYEQFF. The DNA of the CDR3 is TGTGCCAGCAGCGTAGGACAGGGACCGTATGAGCAGTTCTTC.

In the case of this clone: The sample carries other DNA sequences with the same CDR3. This sequence joins TRBV12-3 or TRBV12-4 and TRBJ1-1, with D uncertain. Trimming cost V 1 base and J 1 base, with 4 bases left between them. The CDR3 loop spans 13 amino acids. CDR3 amino acids: CASSLGPNTEAFF. The CDR3 region has the DNA TGTGCCAGCAGTTTAGGGCCGAACACTGAAGCTTTCTTT.

This chain uses TRBV12-3 or TRBV12-4 with TRBJ2-1, with 7 nucleotides matching TRBD2. This CDR3 region has 12 residues. V was clipped by 6 bases and J by 16 bases; unmatched bases: 12. DNA of the CDR3: TGTGCCAGCAGCCGGCTGGTCGGGGGGACTTTCTTC. Protein product: CASSRLVGGTFF.